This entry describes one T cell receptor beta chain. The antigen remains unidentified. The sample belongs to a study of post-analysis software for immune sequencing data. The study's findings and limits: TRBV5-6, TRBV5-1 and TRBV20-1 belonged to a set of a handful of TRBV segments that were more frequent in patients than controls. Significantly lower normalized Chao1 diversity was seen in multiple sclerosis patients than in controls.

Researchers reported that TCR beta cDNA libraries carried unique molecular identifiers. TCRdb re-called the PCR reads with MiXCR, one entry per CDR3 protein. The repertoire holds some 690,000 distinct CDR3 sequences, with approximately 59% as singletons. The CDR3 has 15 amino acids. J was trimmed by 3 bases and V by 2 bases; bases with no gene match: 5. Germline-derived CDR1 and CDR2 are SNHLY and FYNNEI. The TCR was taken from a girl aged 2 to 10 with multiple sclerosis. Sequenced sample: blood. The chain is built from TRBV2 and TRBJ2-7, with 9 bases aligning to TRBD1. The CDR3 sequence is CASSEPGQGFYEQYF. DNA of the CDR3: TGTGCCAGCAGTGAACCTGGACAGGGGTTCTACGAGCAGTACTTC.